Listed below are T cell receptor beta chains from one sample, sequenced in a study of blood T cell repertoires in COVID-19. The repertoire was sequenced with immunoSEQ multiplex PCR; TCRdb's copy has only in-frame clones and lacks some. The sample has under 70,000 clones, roughly 75% seen once; the top ten hold around 9.6%. Sequences were obtained from peripheral blood. These receptors were taken from a human donor in a cohort sampled during active COVID-19. Both conserved end residues are part of each CDR3. D genes are given only for firm matches. The size field is filled for only some rows; it gives once, few, many or a size class.

DNA: TGTGCCAGCAGTTTACAGGGATACAATCAGCCCCAGCATTTT; CDR3: CASSLQGYNQPQHF; V: TRBV5-6; length: 14; size: few; J: TRBJ1-5; D: NA
DNA: TGTGCCAGCAGTTACTCAACAGCGGGAGGCTCCTACGAGCAGTACTTC; CDR3: CASSYSTAGGSYEQYF; V: TRBV6-2/TRBV6-3; length: 16; size: NA; J: TRBJ2-7; D: TRBD2
DNA: TGTGCCAGCAGTCGACAGGGATACGAGCAGTACTTC; CDR3: CASSRQGYEQYF; V: TRBV6-5; length: 12; size: NA; J: TRBJ2-7; D: TRBD1
DNA: TGCGCCAGCAGCCAAGGACAGGGAACTCTCAATGAGCAGTTCTTC; CDR3: CASSQGQGTLNEQFF; V: TRBV5-1; length: 15; size: NA; J: TRBJ2-1; D: TRBD1
DNA: TGTGCCAGCAGTTCAAAACTGGGCGTGAACGAAAAACTGTTTTTT; CDR3: CASSSKLGVNEKLFF; V: TRBV28; length: 15; size: NA; J: TRBJ1-4; D: NA
DNA: TGTGCCAGCAGCAAAGATTTAAGGACAGGGAGCGGAGATACGCAGTATTTT; CDR3: CASSKDLRTGSGDTQYF; V: TRBV21-1; length: 17; size: few; J: TRBJ2-3; D: NA
DNA: TGTGCCAGCGGTTGGGTAGCGGGAGGGATTTACAATGAGCAGTTCTTC; CDR3: CASGWVAGGIYNEQFF; V: TRBV6-2/TRBV6-3; length: 16; size: NA; J: TRBJ2-1; D: TRBD2
DNA: TGTGCCACCAGTCGCCTAGCGGGAACCGAGCAGTACTTC; CDR3: CATSRLAGTEQYF; V: TRBV24-1; length: 13; size: NA; J: TRBJ2-7; D: TRBD2
DNA: TGTGCTAGCAGCTTAGTGGGGGCGCAAGAGACCCAGTACTTC; CDR3: CASSLVGAQETQYF; V: TRBV7-7; length: 14; size: few; J: TRBJ2-5; D: NA
DNA: TGTGCCTGGAGTGGGGGGGACAGGGATCAGGTGCAGCCCCAGCATTTT; CDR3: CAWSGGDRDQVQPQHF; V: TRBV30; length: 16; size: few; J: TRBJ1-5; D: TRBD1
DNA: TGTGCCTGGAGAACAGGGAACAATCAGCCCCAGCATTTT; CDR3: CAWRTGNNQPQHF; V: TRBV30; length: 13; size: once; J: TRBJ1-5; D: NA
DNA: TGCGCCAGCAGCCAAGACTTGTCCAGGAGCAATCAGCCCCAGCATTTT; CDR3: CASSQDLSRSNQPQHF; V: TRBV4-1; length: 16; size: few; J: TRBJ1-5; D: NA
DNA: TGTGCCAGCAGTCACTCTGGGGCCAACGTCCTGACTTTC; CDR3: CASSHSGANVLTF; V: TRBV12-3/TRBV12-4; length: 13; size: NA; J: TRBJ2-6; D: NA
DNA: TGTGCCAGCAGCCAAAGACATTTTGGCGGGAGGTCCTACGAGCAGTACTTC; CDR3: CASSQRHFGGRSYEQYF; V: TRBV14; length: 17; size: many; J: TRBJ2-7; D: TRBD2
DNA: TGTGCCAGTAGTGTAGCGGGAGGGTGGTACGAGCAGTACTTC; CDR3: CASSVAGGWYEQYF; V: TRBV19; length: 14; size: NA; J: TRBJ2-7; D: TRBD2